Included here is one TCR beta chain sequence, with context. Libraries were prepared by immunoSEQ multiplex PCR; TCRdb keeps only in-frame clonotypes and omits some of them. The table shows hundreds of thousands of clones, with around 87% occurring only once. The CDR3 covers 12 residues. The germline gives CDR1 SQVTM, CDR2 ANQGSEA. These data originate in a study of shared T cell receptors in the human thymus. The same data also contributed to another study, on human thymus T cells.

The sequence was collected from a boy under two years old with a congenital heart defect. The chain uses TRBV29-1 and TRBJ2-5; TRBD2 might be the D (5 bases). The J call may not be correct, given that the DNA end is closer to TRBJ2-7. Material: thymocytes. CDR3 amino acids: CSVDSAAGEQYF. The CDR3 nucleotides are TGCAGCGTTGATTCCGCGGCGGGCGAGCAGTACTTC.